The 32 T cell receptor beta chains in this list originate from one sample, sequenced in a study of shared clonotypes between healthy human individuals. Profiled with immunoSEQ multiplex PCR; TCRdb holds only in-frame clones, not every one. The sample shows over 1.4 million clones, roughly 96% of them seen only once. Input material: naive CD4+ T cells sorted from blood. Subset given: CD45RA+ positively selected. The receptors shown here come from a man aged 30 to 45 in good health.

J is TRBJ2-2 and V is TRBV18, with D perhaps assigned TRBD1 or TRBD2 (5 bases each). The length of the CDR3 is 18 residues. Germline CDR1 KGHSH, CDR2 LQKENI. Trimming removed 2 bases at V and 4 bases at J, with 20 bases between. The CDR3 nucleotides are TGTGCCAGCTCACCAATCATTTCCGGGGCAGTCACCACCGGGGAGCTGTTTTTT. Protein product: CASSPIISGAVTTGELFF.

The CDR3 region is CASSLEVRTGAEKLFF. In nucleotides, the CDR3 is TGTGCCAGCAGCTTAGAGGTCCGGACAGGGGCTGAAAAACTGTTTTTT. This chain connects TRBV7-6 to TRBJ1-4, with 9 bases matching TRBD1. Germline loops: CDR1 SGHVS, CDR2 FNYEAQ. V dropped 1 base and J dropped 7; count of bases not matched to a gene: 7. This CDR3 comprises 16 residues.

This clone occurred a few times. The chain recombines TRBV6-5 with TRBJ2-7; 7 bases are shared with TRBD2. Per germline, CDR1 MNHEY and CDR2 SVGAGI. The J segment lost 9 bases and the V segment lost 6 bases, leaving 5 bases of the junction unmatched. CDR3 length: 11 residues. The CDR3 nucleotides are TGTGCCAGCAGACGGACTAGTCGGCAGTACTTC. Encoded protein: CASRRTSRQYF.

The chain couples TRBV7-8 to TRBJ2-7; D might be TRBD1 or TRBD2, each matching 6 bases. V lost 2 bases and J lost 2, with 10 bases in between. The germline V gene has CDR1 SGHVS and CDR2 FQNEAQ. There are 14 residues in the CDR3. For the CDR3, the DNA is TGTGCCAGCAGCTTAAACGGGGGCACCTACGAGCAGTACTTC. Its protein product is CASSLNGGTYEQYF. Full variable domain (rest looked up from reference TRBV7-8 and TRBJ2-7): GAGVSQSPRYKVAKRGQDVALRCDPISGHVSLFWYQQALGQGPEFLTYFQNEAQLDKSGLPSDRFFAERPEGSVSTLKIQRTQQEDSAVYLCASSLNGGTYEQYFGPGTRLTVT.

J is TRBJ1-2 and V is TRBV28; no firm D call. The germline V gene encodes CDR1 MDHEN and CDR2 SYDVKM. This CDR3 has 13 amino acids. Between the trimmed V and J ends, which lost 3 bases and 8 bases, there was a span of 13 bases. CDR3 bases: TGTGCCAGCAGTTTGATCTGGCCGATAGGCTACACCTTC. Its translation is CASSLIWPIGYTF.

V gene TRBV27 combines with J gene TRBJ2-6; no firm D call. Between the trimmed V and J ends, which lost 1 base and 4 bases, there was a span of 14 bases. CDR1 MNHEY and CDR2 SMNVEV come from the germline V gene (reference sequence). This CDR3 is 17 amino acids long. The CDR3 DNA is TGTGCCAGCAGTTTATTTGTCTCTGTAAAAGGGGCCAACGTCCTGACTTTC. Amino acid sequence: CASSLFVSVKGANVLTF.

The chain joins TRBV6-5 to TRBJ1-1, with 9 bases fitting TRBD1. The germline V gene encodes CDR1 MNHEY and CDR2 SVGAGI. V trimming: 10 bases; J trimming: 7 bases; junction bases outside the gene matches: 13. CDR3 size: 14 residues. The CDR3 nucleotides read TGTGCCACCCGCCGGGACAGGGACCGAATTGAAGCTTTCTTT. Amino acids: CATRRDRDRIEAFF.

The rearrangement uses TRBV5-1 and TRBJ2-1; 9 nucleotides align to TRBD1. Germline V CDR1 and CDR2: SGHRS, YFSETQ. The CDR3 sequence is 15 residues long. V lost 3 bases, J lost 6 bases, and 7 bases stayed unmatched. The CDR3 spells CASSSYRGPTNEQFF. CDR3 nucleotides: TGCGCCAGCAGCTCCTACAGGGGGCCAACCAATGAGCAGTTCTTC.

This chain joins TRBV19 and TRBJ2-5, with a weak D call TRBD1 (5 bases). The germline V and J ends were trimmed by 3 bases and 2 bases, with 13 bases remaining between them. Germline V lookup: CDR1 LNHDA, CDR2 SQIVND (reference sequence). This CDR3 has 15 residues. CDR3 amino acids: CASSIGGREQETQYF. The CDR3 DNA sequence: TGTGCCAGTAGTATCGGTGGCAGGGAACAAGAGACCCAGTACTTC.

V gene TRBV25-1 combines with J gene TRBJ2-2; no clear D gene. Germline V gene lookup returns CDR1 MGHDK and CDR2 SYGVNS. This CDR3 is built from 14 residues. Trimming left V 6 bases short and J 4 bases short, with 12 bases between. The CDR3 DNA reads TGTGCCAGCAGAGCAGGCCTGAGCACCGGGGAGCTGTTTTTT. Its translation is CASRAGLSTGELFF.

The CDR3 sequence: CSARFLQLQFF. The CDR3 DNA is TGCAGTGCTAGGTTCCTCCAGTTACAGTTCTTC. The gene calls are TRBV20-1 and TRBJ2-1; no clear D. This CDR3 spans 11 amino acids. V was clipped by 3 bases and J by 13 bases, with 13 bases between them. Germline CDR1 DFQATT, CDR2 SNEGSKA (reference sequence).

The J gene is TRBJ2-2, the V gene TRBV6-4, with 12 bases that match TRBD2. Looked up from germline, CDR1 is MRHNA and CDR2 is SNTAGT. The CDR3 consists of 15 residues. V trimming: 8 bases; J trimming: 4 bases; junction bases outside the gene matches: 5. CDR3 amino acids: CASGRLAGATGELFF. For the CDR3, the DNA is TGTGCCAGCGGACGACTAGCGGGAGCCACCGGGGAGCTGTTTTTT.

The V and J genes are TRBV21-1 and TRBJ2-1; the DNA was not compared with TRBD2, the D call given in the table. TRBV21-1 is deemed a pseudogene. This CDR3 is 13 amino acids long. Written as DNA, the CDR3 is TGTGCCAGCAGCTTACTAGCTAGGGATGAGCAGTTCTTC. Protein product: CASSLLARDEQFF.

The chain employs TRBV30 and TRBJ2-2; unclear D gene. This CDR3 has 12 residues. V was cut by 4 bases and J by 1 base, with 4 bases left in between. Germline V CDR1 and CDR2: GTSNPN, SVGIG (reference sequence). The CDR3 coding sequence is TGTGCCTGGAACAAGAACACCGGGGAGCTGTTTTTT. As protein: CAWNKNTGELFF.

The DNA of the CDR3 is TGTGCCAGTAGTTTTCAACCCGGGACAGGGGCACAGGAACAAGAGACCCAGTACTTC. The encoded protein is CASSFQPGTGAQEQETQYF. The chain couples TRBV19 to TRBJ2-5, with 10 bases identical to TRBD1. The CDR3 runs 19 residues. CDR1 and CDR2 (germline): LNHDA, SQIVND (reference sequence). V was clipped by 5 bases and J by 2 bases; unmatched bases: 17.

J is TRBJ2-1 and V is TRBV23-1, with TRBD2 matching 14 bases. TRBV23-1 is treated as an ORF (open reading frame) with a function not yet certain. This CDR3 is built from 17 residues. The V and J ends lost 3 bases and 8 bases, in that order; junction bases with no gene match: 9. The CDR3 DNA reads TGCGCCAGCAGTCATCAAATGGGACTAGCGGGAGCAGATGAGCAGTTCTTC. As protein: CASSHQMGLAGADEQFF.

The CDR3 protein is CASSPDRGTTEAFF. CDR3 in DNA: TGCGCCAGCAGCCCGGACAGGGGGACCACTGAAGCTTTCTTT. This chain connects TRBV10-1 to TRBJ1-1; 10 nucleotides match TRBD1. The germline gives CDR1 WNHNN, CDR2 SYGVQD (reference sequence). V lost 6 bases, J lost 4 bases, and 5 bases stayed unmatched. The CDR3 runs 14 residues.

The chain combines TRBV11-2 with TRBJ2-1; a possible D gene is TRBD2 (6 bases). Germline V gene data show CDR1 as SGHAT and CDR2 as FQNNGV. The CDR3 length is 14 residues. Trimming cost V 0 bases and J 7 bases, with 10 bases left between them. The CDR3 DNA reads TGTGCCAGCAGCTTAGATCTCGGGGGTAATGAGCAGTTCTTC. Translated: CASSLDLGGNEQFF.

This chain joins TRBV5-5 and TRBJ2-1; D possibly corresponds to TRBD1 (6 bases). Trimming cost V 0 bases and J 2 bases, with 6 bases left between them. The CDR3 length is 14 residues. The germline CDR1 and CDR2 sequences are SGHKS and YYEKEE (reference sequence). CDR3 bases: TGTGCCAGCAGCTTGGACAGGGCCTACAATGAGCAGTTCTTC. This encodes CASSLDRAYNEQFF.

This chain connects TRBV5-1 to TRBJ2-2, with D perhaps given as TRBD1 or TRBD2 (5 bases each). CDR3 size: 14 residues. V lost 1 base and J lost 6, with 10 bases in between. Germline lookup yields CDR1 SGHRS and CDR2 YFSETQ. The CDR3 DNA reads TGCGCCAGCAGCTTGTTGGGGGTAGCCGGGGAGCTGTTTTTT. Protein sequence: CASSLLGVAGELFF.

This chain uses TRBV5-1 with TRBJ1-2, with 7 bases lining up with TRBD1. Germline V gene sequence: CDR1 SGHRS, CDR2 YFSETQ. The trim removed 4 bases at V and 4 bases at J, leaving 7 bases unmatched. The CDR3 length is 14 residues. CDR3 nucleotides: TGCGCCAGCAGCATAACAGGGGAGGGCTATGGCTACACCTTC. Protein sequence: CASSITGEGYGYTF.

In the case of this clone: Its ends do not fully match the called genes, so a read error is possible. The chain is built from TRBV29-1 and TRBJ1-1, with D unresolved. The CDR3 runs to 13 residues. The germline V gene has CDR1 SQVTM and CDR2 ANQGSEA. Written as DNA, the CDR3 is TGCAGCGTCGTAGGGCAGCGGAACGCTGAAGCTTTCTTT. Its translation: CSVVGQRNAEAFF.

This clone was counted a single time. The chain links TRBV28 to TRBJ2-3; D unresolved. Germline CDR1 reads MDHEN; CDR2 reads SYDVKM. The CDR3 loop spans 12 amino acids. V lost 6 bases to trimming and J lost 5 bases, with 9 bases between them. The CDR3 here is CASRAGVDTQYF. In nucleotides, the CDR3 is TGTGCCAGCAGGGCTGGGGTAGATACGCAGTATTTT.

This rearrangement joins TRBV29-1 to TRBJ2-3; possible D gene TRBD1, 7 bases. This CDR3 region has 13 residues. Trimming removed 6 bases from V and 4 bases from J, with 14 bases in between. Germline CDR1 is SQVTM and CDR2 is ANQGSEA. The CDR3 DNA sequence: TGCAGCGTCAGGGGGAGGAGCTCAGATACGCAGTATTTT. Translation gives CSVRGRSSDTQYF.

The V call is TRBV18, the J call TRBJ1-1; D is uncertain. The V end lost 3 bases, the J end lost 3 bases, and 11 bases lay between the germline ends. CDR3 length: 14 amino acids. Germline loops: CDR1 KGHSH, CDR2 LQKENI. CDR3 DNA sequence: TGTGCCAGCTCACCGGGCGGGATGCACACTGAAGCTTTCTTT. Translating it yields CASSPGGMHTEAFF.

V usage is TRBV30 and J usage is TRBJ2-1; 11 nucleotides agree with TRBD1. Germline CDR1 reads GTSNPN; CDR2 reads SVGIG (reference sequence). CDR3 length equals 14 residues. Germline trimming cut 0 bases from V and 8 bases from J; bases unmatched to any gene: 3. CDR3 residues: CAWSVRTGGDEQFF. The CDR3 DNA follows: TGTGCCTGGAGTGTCAGGACAGGGGGCGATGAGCAGTTCTTC.

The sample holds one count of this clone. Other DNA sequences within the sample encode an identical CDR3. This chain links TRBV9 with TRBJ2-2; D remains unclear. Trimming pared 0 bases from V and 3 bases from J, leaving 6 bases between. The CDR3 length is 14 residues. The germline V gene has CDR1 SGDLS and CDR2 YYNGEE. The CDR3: CASSVATDTGELFF. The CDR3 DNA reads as TGTGCCAGCAGCGTAGCTACAGACACCGGGGAGCTGTTTTTT.

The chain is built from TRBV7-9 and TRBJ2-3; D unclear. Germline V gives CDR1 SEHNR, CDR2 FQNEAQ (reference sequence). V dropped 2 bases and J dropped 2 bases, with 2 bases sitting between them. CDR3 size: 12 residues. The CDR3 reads CASSLHTDTQYF. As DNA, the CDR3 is TGTGCCAGCAGCTTACACACAGATACGCAGTATTTT.

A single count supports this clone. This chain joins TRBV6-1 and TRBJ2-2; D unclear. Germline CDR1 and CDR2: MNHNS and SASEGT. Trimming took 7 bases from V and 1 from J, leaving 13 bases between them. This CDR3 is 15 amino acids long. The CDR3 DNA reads TGTGCCAGCACGGCGGCCCGTGTGAACACCGGGGAGCTGTTTTTT. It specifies CASTAARVNTGELFF.

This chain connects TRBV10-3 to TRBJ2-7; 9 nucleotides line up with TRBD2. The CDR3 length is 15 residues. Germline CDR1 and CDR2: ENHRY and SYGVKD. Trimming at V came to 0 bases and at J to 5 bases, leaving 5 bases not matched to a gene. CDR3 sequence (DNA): TGTGCCATCAGTGAGTCGCTAGCGGGGTCCCACGAGCAGTACTTC. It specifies CAISESLAGSHEQYF.

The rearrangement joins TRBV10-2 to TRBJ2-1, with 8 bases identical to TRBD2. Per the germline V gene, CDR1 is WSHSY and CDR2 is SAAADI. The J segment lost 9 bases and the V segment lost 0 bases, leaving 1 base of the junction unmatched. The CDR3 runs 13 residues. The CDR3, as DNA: TGCGCCAGCAGTGAGTCGGGACTAGGTGAGCAGTTCTTC. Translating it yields CASSESGLGEQFF.

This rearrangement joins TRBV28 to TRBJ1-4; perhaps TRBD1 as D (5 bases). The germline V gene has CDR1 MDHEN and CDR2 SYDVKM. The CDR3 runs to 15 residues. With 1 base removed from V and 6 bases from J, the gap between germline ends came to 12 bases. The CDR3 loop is CASSLLGLSDEKLFF. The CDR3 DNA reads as TGTGCCAGCAGTTTATTGGGGCTGTCTGATGAAAAACTGTTTTTT.